The rows below give T cell receptor beta chains drawn from one sample of a study of blood T cell repertoires in COVID-19. Data came from immunoSEQ multiplex PCR; TCRdb stores just in-frame clones and leaves some out. Of about 180,000 clones in the sample, about 81% are singletons; the top ten hold 10% to 15%. The sequencing input was peripheral blood. The origin of the receptors is an elderly woman with COVID-19, enrolled during active disease. CDR3s include the opening cysteine and the closing phenylalanine or tryptophan. Each record gives: J gene, D gene, clone size, V gene, CDR3 protein, CDR3 DNA. The D gene is left open where the match is weak. Only part of the rows carry a size: once, few, many, or a class if the clone is expanded.

j_call: TRBJ1-1
d_call: NA
clone_size: NA
v_call: TRBV12-5
cdr3_aa: CASGFRTGSTEAFF
cdr3_nt: TGTGCTAGTGGTTTCCGAACAGGGAGCACTGAAGCTTTCTTT

j_call: TRBJ1-2
d_call: NA
clone_size: NA
v_call: TRBV24-1
cdr3_aa: CATSDAGQGYTF
cdr3_nt: TGTGCCACCAGTGACGCTGGACAGGGCTACACCTTC

j_call: TRBJ1-6
d_call: NA
clone_size: NA
v_call: TRBV11-1
cdr3_aa: CASSLPQGHSPLHF
cdr3_nt: TGTGCCAGCAGCTTACCACAGGGTCATTCACCCCTCCACTTT

j_call: TRBJ1-6
d_call: NA
clone_size: few
v_call: TRBV4-2
cdr3_aa: CASSQEQRVNSPLHF
cdr3_nt: TGTGCCAGCAGCCAAGAGCAACGGGTAAATTCACCCCTCCACTTT

j_call: TRBJ1-1
d_call: TRBD1
clone_size: large
v_call: TRBV2
cdr3_aa: CASSGVGGQSMNTEAFF
cdr3_nt: TGTGCCAGCAGTGGGGTAGGGGGACAGTCTATGAACACTGAAGCTTTCTTT

j_call: TRBJ2-7
d_call: NA
clone_size: NA
v_call: TRBV4-3
cdr3_aa: CASSQYGGPYEQYF
cdr3_nt: TGCGCCAGCAGCCAATACGGGGGGCCCTACGAGCAGTACTTC

j_call: TRBJ2-1
d_call: TRBD2
clone_size: NA
v_call: TRBV10-1
cdr3_aa: CASSSLAGLPNEQFF
cdr3_nt: TGCGCCAGCAGTTCACTAGCGGGGCTCCCCAATGAGCAGTTCTTC

j_call: TRBJ1-1
d_call: NA
clone_size: few
v_call: TRBV3-1/TRBV3-2
cdr3_aa: CASSRGAGGGIEAFF
cdr3_nt: TGTGCCAGCAGCAGGGGAGCGGGTGGGGGGATTGAAGCTTTCTTT

j_call: TRBJ1-6
d_call: TRBD1
clone_size: NA
v_call: TRBV5-4
cdr3_aa: CASSLTGYNSPLHF
cdr3_nt: TGTGCCAGCAGCCTGACAGGGTACAATTCACCCCTCCACTTT

j_call: TRBJ1-1
d_call: NA
clone_size: NA
v_call: TRBV7-2
cdr3_aa: CASSYSSAANTEAFF
cdr3_nt: TGTGCCAGCAGCTATTCCTCAGCGGCGAACACTGAAGCTTTCTTT

j_call: TRBJ2-5
d_call: NA
clone_size: NA
v_call: TRBV4-2
cdr3_aa: CASSQEGGYGTQYF
cdr3_nt: TGTGCCAGCAGCCAAGAGGGAGGTTACGGGACCCAGTACTTC

j_call: TRBJ1-4
d_call: TRBD1
clone_size: NA
v_call: TRBV6-2/TRBV6-3
cdr3_aa: CASSWAGGASEKLFF
cdr3_nt: TGTGCCAGCAGTTGGGCAGGGGGCGCGAGTGAAAAACTGTTTTTT

j_call: TRBJ2-1
d_call: NA
clone_size: few
v_call: TRBV11-3
cdr3_aa: CASSLYGGRNSYNEQFF
cdr3_nt: TGTGCCAGCAGCTTATACGGGGGGCGCAACTCCTACAATGAGCAGTTCTTC

j_call: TRBJ2-7
d_call: TRBD2
clone_size: NA
v_call: TRBV4-2
cdr3_aa: CASSQALAGSSYEQYF
cdr3_nt: TGTGCCAGCAGCCAAGCCCTAGCGGGGAGCTCCTACGAGCAGTACTTC

j_call: TRBJ2-1
d_call: NA
clone_size: NA
v_call: TRBV6-6
cdr3_aa: CASSYGEVGYNEQFF
cdr3_nt: TGTGCCAGCAGTTACGGGGAGGTAGGGTACAATGAGCAGTTCTTC

j_call: TRBJ2-3
d_call: NA
clone_size: NA
v_call: TRBV5-1
cdr3_aa: CASSLGTLVTDTQYF
cdr3_nt: TGCGCCAGCAGCTTAGGGACTTTAGTCACAGATACGCAGTATTTT

j_call: TRBJ2-7
d_call: TRBD1
clone_size: few
v_call: TRBV18
cdr3_aa: CASSPDRAEQYF
cdr3_nt: TGTGCCAGCTCACCGGACAGGGCCGAGCAGTACTTC

j_call: TRBJ2-1
d_call: TRBD1
clone_size: NA
v_call: TRBV6-1
cdr3_aa: CASSDWGQGRYNEQFF
cdr3_nt: TGTGCCAGCAGTGATTGGGGACAGGGAAGGTACAATGAGCAGTTCTTC

j_call: TRBJ1-1
d_call: NA
clone_size: NA
v_call: TRBV7-8
cdr3_aa: CASSRRPLLTGKGTEAFF
cdr3_nt: TGTGCCAGCAGCCGTCGTCCGCTCCTAACAGGGAAGGGAACTGAAGCTTTCTTT

j_call: TRBJ1-6
d_call: TRBD1
clone_size: NA
v_call: TRBV18
cdr3_aa: CASSSHRGDNSPLHF
cdr3_nt: TGTGCCAGCTCATCGCACAGGGGAGATAATTCACCCCTCCACTTT

j_call: TRBJ1-2
d_call: NA
clone_size: NA
v_call: TRBV12-3/TRBV12-4
cdr3_aa: CASTRTWGGGYTF
cdr3_nt: TGTGCCAGCACCCGAACTTGGGGAGGCGGCTACACCTTC

j_call: TRBJ2-1
d_call: NA
clone_size: NA
v_call: TRBV7-8
cdr3_aa: CASSGRLVYEQFF
cdr3_nt: TGTGCCAGCAGCGGAAGACTAGTTTATGAGCAGTTCTTC

j_call: TRBJ2-7
d_call: NA
clone_size: NA
v_call: TRBV5-1
cdr3_aa: CASSLMSAGGYEQYF
cdr3_nt: TGCGCCAGCAGCTTGATGAGTGCTGGCGGCTACGAGCAGTACTTC

j_call: TRBJ2-1
d_call: TRBD2
clone_size: NA
v_call: TRBV5-1
cdr3_aa: CASSAGLAGSYNEQFF
cdr3_nt: TGCGCCAGCAGCGCCGGACTAGCGGGGTCCTACAATGAGCAGTTCTTC

j_call: TRBJ2-7
d_call: NA
clone_size: NA
v_call: TRBV6-2/TRBV6-3
cdr3_aa: CASSASPGRPFSYEQYF
cdr3_nt: TGTGCCAGCAGTGCATCCCCCGGCAGGCCGTTCTCCTACGAGCAGTACTTC

j_call: TRBJ2-3
d_call: NA
clone_size: NA
v_call: TRBV3-1/TRBV3-2
cdr3_aa: CASSQGFAVPHTDTQYF
cdr3_nt: TGTGCCAGCAGCCAAGGCTTTGCGGTTCCCCACACAGATACGCAGTATTTT

j_call: TRBJ2-5
d_call: NA
clone_size: NA
v_call: TRBV5-5
cdr3_aa: CASSNPAGDAETQYF
cdr3_nt: TGTGCCAGCAGCAATCCAGCAGGGGATGCAGAGACCCAGTACTTC

j_call: TRBJ2-4
d_call: NA
clone_size: NA
v_call: TRBV5-4
cdr3_aa: CASSLNTENIQYF
cdr3_nt: TGTGCCAGCAGCTTGAACACAGAAAACATTCAGTACTTC